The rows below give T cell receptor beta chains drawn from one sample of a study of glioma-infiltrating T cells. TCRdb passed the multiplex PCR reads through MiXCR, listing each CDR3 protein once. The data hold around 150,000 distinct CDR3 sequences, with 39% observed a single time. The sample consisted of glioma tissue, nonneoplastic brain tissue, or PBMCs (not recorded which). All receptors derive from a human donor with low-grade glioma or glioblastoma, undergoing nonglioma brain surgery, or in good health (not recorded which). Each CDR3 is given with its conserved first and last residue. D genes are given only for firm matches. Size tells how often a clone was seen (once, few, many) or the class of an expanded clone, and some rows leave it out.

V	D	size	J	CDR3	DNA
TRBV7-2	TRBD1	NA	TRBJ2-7	CASSHDRAVHEQYF	TGTGCCAGCAGCCATGACAGGGCGGTCCACGAGCAGTACTTC
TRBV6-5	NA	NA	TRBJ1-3	CASGGITGNTIYF	TGTGCCAGCGGAGGTATCACTGGAAACACCATATATTTT
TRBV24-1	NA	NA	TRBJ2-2	CATSLERDTGELFF	TGTGCCACCAGCCTTGAGAGGGACACCGGGGAGCTGTTTTTT
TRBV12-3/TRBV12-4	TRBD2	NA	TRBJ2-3	CASSETSGPDTQYF	TGTGCCAGCAGCGAGACTAGCGGGCCAGATACGCAGTATTTT
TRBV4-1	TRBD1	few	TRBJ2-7	CASSQVGTGKSEQYF	TGCGCCAGCAGCCAAGTAGGGACAGGGAAGTCCGAGCAGTACTTC
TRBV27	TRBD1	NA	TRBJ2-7	CASSGDRGYEQYF	TGTGCCAGCAGTGGCGACAGGGGCTACGAGCAGTACTTC
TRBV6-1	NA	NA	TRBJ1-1	CASRSNAEAFF	TGTGCCAGCCGGTCTAACGCTGAAGCTTTCTTT
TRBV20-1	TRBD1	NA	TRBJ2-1	CSARDFRQGTSYNEQFF	TGCAGTGCTAGAGATTTCAGACAGGGAACCTCCTACAATGAGCAGTTCTTC
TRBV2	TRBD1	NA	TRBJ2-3	CASDGQGRISTDTQYF	TGTGCCAGCGACGGACAGGGGAGGATTAGCACAGATACGCAGTATTTT
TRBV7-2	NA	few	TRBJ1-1	CASSLGVKRTEAFF	TGTGCCAGCAGCTTAGGGGTGAAGAGGACTGAAGCTTTCTTT
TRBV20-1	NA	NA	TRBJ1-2	CSARTQARGGYTF	TGCAGTGCCCGCACGCAGGCGCGGGGAGGCTACACCTTC
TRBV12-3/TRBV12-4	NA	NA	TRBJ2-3	CASSSSGIDTQYF	TGTGCCAGCAGTTCCTCGGGGATCGATACGCAGTATTTT
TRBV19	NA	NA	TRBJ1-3	CATSDWSSGNTIYF	TGTGCCACCTCGGACTGGAGCTCTGGAAACACCATATATTTT
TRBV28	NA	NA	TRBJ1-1	CASSLGGMGAFF	TGTGCCAGCAGTTTAGGCGGAATGGGAGCTTTCTTT
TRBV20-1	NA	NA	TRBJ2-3	CSAPRQGYGTDTQYF	TGCAGTGCTCCTCGTCAGGGGTACGGCACAGATACGCAGTATTTT
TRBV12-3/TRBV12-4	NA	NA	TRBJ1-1	CASSLRGALNTEAFF	TGTGCCAGCAGTTTGCGCGGAGCCCTGAACACTGAAGCTTTCTTT
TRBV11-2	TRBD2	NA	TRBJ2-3	CASSTRLAGGYTDTQYF	TGTGCCAGCAGCACCCGACTAGCGGGAGGGTACACAGATACGCAGTATTTT
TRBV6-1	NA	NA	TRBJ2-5	CASKGRLNQETQYF	TGTGCCAGCAAAGGGCGGCTAAACCAAGAGACCCAGTACTTC
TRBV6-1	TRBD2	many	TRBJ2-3	CASRAGGTDTQYF	TGTGCCAGCAGAGCGGGAGGGACAGATACGCAGTATTTT